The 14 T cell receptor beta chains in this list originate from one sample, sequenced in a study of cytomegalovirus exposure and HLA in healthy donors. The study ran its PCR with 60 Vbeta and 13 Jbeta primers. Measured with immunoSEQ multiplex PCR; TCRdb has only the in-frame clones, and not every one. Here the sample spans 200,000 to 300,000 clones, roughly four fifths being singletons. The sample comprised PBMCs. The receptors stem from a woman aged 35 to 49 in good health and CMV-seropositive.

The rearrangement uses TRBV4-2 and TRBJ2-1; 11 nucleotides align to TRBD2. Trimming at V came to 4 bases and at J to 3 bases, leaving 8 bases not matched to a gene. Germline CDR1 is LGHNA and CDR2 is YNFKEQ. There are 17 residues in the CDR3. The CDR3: CASSPGTSGFFYNEQFF. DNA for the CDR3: TGTGCCAGCAGCCCCGGGACTAGCGGATTTTTCTACAATGAGCAGTTCTTC.

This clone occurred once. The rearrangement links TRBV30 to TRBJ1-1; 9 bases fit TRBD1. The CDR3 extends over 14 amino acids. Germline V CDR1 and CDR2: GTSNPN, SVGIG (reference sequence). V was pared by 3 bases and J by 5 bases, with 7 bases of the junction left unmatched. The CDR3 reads CAWRRTGDRTEAFF. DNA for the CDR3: TGTGCCTGGAGAAGGACAGGGGATCGGACTGAAGCTTTCTTT.

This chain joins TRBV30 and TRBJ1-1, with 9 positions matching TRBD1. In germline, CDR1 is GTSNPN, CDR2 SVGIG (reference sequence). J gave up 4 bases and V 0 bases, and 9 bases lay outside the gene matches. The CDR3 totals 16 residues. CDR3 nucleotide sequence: TGTGCCTGGAGTGTTTCAAGGACAGGGGTGGGCACTGAAGCTTTCTTT. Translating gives CAWSVSRTGVGTEAFF.

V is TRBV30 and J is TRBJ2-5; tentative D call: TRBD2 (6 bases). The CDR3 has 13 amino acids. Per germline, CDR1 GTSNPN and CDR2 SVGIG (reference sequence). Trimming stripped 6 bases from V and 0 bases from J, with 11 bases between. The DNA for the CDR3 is TGTGCCTGCGGAGGGCCGTACCAAGAGACCCAGTACTTC. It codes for CACGGPYQETQYF.

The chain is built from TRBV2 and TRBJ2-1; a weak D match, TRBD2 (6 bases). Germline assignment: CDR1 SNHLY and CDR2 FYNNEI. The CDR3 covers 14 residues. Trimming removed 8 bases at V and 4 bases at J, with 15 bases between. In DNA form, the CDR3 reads TGTGCCAGCTATAGCGGATCTAATTACAATGAGCAGTTCTTC. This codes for CASYSGSNYNEQFF. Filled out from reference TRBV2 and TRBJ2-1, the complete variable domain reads EPEVTQTPSHQVTQMGQEVILRCVPISNHLYFYWYRQILGQKVEFLVSFYNNEISEKSEIFDDQFSVERPDGSNFTLKIRSTKLEDSAMYFCASYSGSNYNEQFFGPGTRLTVL.

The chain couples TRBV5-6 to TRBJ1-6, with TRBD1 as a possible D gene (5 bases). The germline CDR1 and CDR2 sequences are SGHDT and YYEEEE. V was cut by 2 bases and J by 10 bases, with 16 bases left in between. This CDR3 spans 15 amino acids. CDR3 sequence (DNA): TGTGCCAGCAGCTTAGACAGCCGGGTATCATCACCCCTCCACTTT. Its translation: CASSLDSRVSSPLHF.

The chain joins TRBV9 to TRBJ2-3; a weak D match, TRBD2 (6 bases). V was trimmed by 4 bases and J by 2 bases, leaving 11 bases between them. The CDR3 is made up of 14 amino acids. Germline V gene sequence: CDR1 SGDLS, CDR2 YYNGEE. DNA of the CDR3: TGTGCCAGCAGCATCGGGAGTCACACAGATACGCAGTATTTT. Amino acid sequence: CASSIGSHTDTQYF.

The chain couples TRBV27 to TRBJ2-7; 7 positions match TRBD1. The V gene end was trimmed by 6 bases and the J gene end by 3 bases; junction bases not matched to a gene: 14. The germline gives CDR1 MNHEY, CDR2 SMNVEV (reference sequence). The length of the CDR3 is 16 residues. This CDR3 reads CASRLITLGGNYEQYF. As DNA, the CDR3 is TGTGCCAGCAGACTAATTACTTTAGGGGGCAACTACGAGCAGTACTTC.

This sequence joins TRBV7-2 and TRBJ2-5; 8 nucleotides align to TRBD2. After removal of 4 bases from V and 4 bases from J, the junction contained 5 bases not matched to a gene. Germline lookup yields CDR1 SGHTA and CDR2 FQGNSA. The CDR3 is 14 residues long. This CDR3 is CASSSDRGGETQYF. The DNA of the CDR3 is TGTGCCAGCAGCTCGGACCGGGGGGGAGAGACCCAGTACTTC.

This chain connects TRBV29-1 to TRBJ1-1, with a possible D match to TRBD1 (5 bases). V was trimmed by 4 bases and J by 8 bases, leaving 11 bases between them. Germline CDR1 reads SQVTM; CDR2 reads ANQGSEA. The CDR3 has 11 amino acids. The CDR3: CSVGAGGEAFF. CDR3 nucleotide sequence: TGCAGCGTTGGGGCCGGGGGAGAAGCTTTCTTT.

The DNA of the CDR3 is TGTGCCAGCAGCTTCGATGAGCAGTTCTTC. Translated, it gives CASSFDEQFF. The chain recombines TRBV7-9 with TRBJ2-1; D remains ambiguous. The CDR3 consists of 10 residues. The germline V gene has CDR1 SEHNR and CDR2 FQNEAQ (reference sequence). The germline V and J ends were trimmed by 3 bases and 8 bases, with 2 bases remaining between them.

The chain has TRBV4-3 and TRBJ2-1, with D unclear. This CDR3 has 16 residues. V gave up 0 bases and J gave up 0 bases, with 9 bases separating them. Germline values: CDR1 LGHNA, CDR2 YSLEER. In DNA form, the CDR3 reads TGCGCCAGCAGCCAAGATAGCATGGGCTCCTACAATGAGCAGTTCTTC. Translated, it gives CASSQDSMGSYNEQFF.

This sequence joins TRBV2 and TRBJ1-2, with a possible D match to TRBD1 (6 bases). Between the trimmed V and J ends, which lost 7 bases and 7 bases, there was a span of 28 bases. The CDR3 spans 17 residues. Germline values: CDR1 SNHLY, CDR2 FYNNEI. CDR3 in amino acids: CASIPTVTGWAQGGYTF. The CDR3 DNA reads TGTGCCAGCATCCCGACGGTGACAGGCTGGGCGCAAGGTGGCTACACCTTC.

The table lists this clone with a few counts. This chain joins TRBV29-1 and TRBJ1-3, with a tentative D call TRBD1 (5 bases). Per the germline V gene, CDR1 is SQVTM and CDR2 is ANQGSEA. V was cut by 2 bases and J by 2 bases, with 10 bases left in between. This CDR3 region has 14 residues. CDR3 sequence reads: CSVEKGLTGNTIYF. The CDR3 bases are TGCAGCGTTGAAAAGGGACTAACTGGAAACACCATATATTTT. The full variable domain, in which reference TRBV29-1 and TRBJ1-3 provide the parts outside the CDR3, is SAVISQKPSRDICQRGTSLTIQCQVDSQVTMMFWYRQQPGQSLTLIATANQGSEATYESGFVIDKFPISRPNLTFSTLTVSNMSPEDSSIYLCSVEKGLTGNTIYFGEGSWLTVV.